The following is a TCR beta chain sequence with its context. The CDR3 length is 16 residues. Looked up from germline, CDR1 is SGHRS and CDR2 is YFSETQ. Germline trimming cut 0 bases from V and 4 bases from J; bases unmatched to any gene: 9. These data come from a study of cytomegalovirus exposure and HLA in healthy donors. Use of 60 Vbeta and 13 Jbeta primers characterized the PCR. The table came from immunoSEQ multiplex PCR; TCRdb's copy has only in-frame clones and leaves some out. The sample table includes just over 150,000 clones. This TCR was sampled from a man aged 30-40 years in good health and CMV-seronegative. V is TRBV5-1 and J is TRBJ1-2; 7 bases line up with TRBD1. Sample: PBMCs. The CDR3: CASSLAGQPGSYGYTF. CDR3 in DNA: TGCGCCAGCAGCTTGGCGGGACAGCCGGGTTCCTATGGCTACACCTTC. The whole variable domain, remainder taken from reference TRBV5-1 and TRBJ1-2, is KAGVTQTPRYLIKTRGQQVTLSCSPISGHRSVSWYQQTPGQGLQFLFEYFSETQRNKGNFPGRFSGRQFSNSRSEMNVSTLELGDSALYLCASSLAGQPGSYGYTFGSGTRLTVV.